This T cell receptor beta chain was sequenced in a study of beta chain features in type 1 diabetes. Study as a whole: All samples yielded 85 million to 130 million examined sorted cells.

Every bit of the isolated RNA underwent reverse transcription, so sequencing read expressed TCRB transcripts. Sequencing of naive, central memory and regulatory T cell samples gave an average of roughly 3.5 million reads. Profiling relied on immunoSEQ multiplex PCR, and the TCRdb table lists in-frame clones only, not all of them. The table has under 950,000 clones, roughly a sixth seen once; the top ten hold roughly 0.025%. This clone was counted only a few times. The germline CDR1 and CDR2 sequences are MGHRA and YSYEKL. This CDR3 comprises 16 residues. V lost 0 bases and J 1 base, leaving 11 bases between the germline ends. Each of the CD4+ naive, central memory, regulatory and stem cell-like memory populations was sorted via CD45RO/CCR7/CD25/CD127/CD95/CD27.

Source material: naive CD4+ T cells from blood. The clonotype comes from a young woman in good health. This chain links TRBV4-1 with TRBJ2-3; D may be TRBD1 (6 bases). CDR3 sequence reads: CASSQEGRTGTDTQYF. The DNA for the CDR3 is TGCGCCAGCAGCCAAGAAGGCCGGACAGGCACAGATACGCAGTATTTT.